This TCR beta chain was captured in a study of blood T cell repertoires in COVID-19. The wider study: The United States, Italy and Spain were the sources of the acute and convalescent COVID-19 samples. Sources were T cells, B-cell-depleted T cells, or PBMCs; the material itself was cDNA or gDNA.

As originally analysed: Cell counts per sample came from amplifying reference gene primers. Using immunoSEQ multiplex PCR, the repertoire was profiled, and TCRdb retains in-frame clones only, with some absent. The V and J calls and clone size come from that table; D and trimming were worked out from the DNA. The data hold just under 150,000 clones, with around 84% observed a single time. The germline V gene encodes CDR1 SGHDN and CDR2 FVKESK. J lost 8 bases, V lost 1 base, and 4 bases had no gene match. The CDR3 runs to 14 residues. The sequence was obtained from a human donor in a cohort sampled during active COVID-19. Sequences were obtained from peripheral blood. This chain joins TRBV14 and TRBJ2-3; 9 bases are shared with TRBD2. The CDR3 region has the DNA TGTGCCAGCAGCCAAGTAGCGGGAGTTAGTACGCAGTATTTT. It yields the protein CASSQVAGVSTQYF.